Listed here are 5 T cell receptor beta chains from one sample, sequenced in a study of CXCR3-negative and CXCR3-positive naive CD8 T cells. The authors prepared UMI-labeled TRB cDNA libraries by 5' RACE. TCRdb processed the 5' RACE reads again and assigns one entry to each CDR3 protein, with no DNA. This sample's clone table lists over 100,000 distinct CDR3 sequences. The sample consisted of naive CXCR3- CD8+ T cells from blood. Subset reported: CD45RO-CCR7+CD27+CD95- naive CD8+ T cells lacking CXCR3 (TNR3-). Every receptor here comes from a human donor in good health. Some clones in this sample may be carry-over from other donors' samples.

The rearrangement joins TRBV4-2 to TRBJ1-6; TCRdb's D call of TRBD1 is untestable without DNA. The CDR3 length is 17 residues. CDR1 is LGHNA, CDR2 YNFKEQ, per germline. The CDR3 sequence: CASSQTTPGQENSPLHF.

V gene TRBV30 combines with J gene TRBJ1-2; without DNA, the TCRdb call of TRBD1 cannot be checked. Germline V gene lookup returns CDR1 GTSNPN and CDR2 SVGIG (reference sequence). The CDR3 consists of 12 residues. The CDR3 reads CALIDRNYGYTF.

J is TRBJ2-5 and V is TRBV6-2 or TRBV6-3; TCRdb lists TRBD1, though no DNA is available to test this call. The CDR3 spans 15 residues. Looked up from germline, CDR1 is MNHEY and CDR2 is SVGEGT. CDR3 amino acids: CASSDIRDRQETQYF.

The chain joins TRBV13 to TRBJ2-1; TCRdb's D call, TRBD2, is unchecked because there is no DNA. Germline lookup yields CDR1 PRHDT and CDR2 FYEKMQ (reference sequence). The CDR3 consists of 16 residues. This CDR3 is CASSSTTDSGRNEQFF.

This CDR3 reads CASSLQGYEQYF. The chain combines TRBV28 with TRBJ2-7; TCRdb picks TRBD1, but there is no DNA to check that call. CDR3 length: 12 amino acids. Germline assignment: CDR1 MDHEN and CDR2 SYDVKM.